This TCR beta chain is from a study of T cells in localized non-small cell lung cancer. The study, taken as a whole, reports: Density of T cells in blood, when higher, went with longer overall survival. A median approximately 61 of the top 100 tumor clones appeared in adjacent lung. Measurement of T cell clonality placed uninvolved adjacent lung highest, above the level in tumor.

Generated by immunoSEQ multiplex PCR, the TCRdb table keeps only in-frame clones and is missing some. The profile covers roughly 11,000 clones, with over 75% appearing a single time and less than 25% taken by the ten largest. The length of the CDR3 is 15 residues. The V gene's germline CDR1 is SGHRS and CDR2 YFSETQ. V lost 0 bases to trimming and J lost 7 bases; unmatched junction nucleotides: 7. On this clone itself: Its matching antigen is unknown.

The chain has TRBV5-1 and TRBJ1-3; 7 bases are shared with TRBD1. The source of this sequence is a male donor older than 55 with stage I lung adenocarcinoma. The specimen comprised peripheral blood, sampled before any cancer treatment. CDR3 loop: CASSLEVGRGNTIYF. CDR3 coding DNA: TGCGCCAGCAGCTTGGAAGTAGGCAGGGGGAACACCATATATTTT.